This entry concerns a single TCR beta chain. The conserved phenylalanine or tryptophan normally closing the CDR3 is absent here, so this likely arose from a read error. The time point is: pre-sensitization, week 0. This sample's treatment: therapeutic diphenylcyclopropenone sensitization with weekly scalp DPC. Non-pregnant alopecia patients aged 18 to 70, suitable for DPC therapy. Trimming took 4 bases from V and 3 from J; bases not matched to a gene: 6. This CDR3 has 15 residues. CDR1 and CDR2 (germline): SGHRS, YFSETQ. The data belong to a study of human T cells and chemical hapten exposure. TCRdb analysed the RACE reads with MiXCR anew, one entry per CDR3 protein. The table lists some 200,000 distinct CDR3 sequences, almost 30% of them singletons.

Sequenced material: whole blood, taken in connection with sensitization to the hapten diphenylcyclopropenone (DPC). The receptor comes from a woman aged 25-40 years with alopecia areata. Some clones in this sample may be carry-over from other donors' samples. The chain carries TRBV5-1 and TRBJ2-1, with 8 bases matching TRBD2. The CDR3 DNA is TGCGCCAGCAGCCCCGGACTAGCCTACTACAATGAGCAGTTCTCC. It codes for CASSPGLAYYNEQFS.